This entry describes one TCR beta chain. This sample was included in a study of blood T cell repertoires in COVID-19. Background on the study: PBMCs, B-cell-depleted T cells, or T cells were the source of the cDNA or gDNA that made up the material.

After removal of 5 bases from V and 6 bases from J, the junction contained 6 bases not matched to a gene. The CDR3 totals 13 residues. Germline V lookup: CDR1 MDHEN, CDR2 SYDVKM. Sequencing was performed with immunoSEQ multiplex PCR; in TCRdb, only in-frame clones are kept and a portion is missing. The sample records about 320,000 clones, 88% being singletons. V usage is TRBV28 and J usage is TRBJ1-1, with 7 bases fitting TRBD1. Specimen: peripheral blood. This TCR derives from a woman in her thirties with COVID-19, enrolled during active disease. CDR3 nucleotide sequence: TGTGCCAGCAGTACCTCCGACAGGGCTGAAGCTTTCTTT. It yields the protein CASSTSDRAEAFF.